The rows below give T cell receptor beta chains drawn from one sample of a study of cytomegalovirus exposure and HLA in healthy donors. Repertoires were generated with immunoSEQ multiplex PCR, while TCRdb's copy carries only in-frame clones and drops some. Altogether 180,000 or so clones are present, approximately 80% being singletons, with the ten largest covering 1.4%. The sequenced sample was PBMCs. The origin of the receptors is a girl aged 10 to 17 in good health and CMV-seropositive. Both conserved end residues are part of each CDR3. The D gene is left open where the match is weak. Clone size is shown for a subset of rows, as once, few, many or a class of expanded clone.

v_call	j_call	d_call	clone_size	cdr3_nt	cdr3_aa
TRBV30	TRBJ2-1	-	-	TGTGCCTGGAGTGGTGGAGGGACAGGGTGGTCGGCGGGAGGCTACAATGAGCAGTTCTTC	CAWSGGGTGWSAGGYNEQFF
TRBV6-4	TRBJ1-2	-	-	TGTGCCAGCAGTGACACAGGGTTCGGCGGCTACACCTTC	CASSDTGFGGYTF
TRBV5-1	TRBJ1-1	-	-	TGCGCCAGCAGCTTATCGATTCAACAGGGAGGGTACACTGAAGCTTTCTTT	CASSLSIQQGGYTEAFF
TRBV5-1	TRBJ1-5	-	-	TGCGCCAGCAGCCCGGACAGCGTCAATCAGCCCCAGCATTTT	CASSPDSVNQPQHF
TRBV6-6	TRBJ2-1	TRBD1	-	TGTGCCAGCTGGGGACAGGGGAGAGGCAATGAGCAGTTCTTC	CASWGQGRGNEQFF
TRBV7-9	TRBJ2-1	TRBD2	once	TGTGCCAGCAGCGCCGGGACTAGCGGCAATGAGCAGTTCTTC	CASSAGTSGNEQFF
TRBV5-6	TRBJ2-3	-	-	TGTGCCAGCCAACTGACGGGAGTTGATACGCAGTATTTT	CASQLTGVDTQYF
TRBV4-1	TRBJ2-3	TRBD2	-	TGCGCCAGCAGCCAAGATGGGGCGGGGGGACCAGATACGCAGTATTTT	CASSQDGAGGPDTQYF
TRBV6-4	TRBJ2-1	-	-	TGTGCCAGCAGTGACTCAGAGCGGCCTCCGAGGGATGAGCAGTTCTTC	CASSDSERPPRDEQFF
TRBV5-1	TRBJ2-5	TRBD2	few	TGCGCCAGCAGCCCCCGTGCTAGCGGGAGGGCCTCGCAAGAGACCCAGTACTTC	CASSPRASGRASQETQYF
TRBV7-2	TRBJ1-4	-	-	TGTGCCAGCAGGTCAGGGTTGACTAATGAAAAACTGTTTTTT	CASRSGLTNEKLFF
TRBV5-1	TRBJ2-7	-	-	TGCGCCAGCAGCTTTTACATAAAGGAGGGCCACACCTACGAGCAGTACTTC	CASSFYIKEGHTYEQYF
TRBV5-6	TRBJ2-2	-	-	TGTGCCAGCAGGAGTATGGTTCGGACCGGGGAGCTGTTTTTT	CASRSMVRTGELFF
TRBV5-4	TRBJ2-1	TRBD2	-	TGTGCCAGCAGCTTGGCGGCAAGCGGGATATTCAATGAGCAGTTCTTC	CASSLAASGIFNEQFF
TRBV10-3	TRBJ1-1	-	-	TGTGCCATCAGTGAGGTACAGGTTAACACTGAAGCTTTCTTT	CAISEVQVNTEAFF
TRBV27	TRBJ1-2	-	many	TGTGCCAGCAGTTTATATGGAGGGGACTATGGCTACACCTTC	CASSLYGGDYGYTF
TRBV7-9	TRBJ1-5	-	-	TGTGCCAGCGGGGGGGGGCCGGGCAATCAGCCCCAGCATTTT	CASGGGPGNQPQHF
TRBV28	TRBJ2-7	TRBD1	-	TGTGCCAGCAACCTCGGACAGGGTCCCTACGAGCAGTACTTC	CASNLGQGPYEQYF